Following are 8 T cell receptor beta chains from one sample sequenced in a study of breast tumors, draining lymph nodes, adjacent tissues. Each CDR3 protein is one row after TCRdb ran MiXCR on the multiplex PCR reads. Of roughly 19,000 distinct CDR3 sequences listed, about 50% are singletons. The source material was breast tumor tissue. The receptors stem from a female donor with breast cancer. Some clones in this sample may be carry-over from other donors' samples.

The chain carries TRBV20-1 and TRBJ1-2, with 8 bases lining up with TRBD1. Trimming took 6 bases from V and 12 from J; bases not matched to a gene: 12. This CDR3 contains 12 residues. Germline V gene sequence: CDR1 DFQATT, CDR2 SNEGSKA (reference sequence). The CDR3 region is CSAAYTGGGNTF. The CDR3 bases are TGCAGTGCGGCCTATACAGGGGGTGGAAACACCTTC.

The sample holds one count of this clonotype. The chain links TRBV10-3 to TRBJ1-2; the D gene is possibly TRBD1 (6 bases). This CDR3 region has 10 residues. From germline, CDR1 is ENHRY and CDR2 SYGVKD. V lost 11 bases and J 5 bases, leaving 9 bases between the germline ends. CDR3 DNA: TGTGCCTCGGGGGCGTATGGCTACACCTTC. It specifies CASGAYGYTF.

This clonotype occurred many times. Just one base apart from a much larger clone, this may be a read error. CDR3 loop: CASSYLMVRLQETQYF. Written as DNA, the CDR3 is TGTGCCAGCAGTTACTTGATGGTACGGCTCCAAGAGACCCAGTACTTC. This rearrangement joins TRBV6-6 to TRBJ2-5; no definite D call. Germline CDR1 is MNHNY and CDR2 is SVGAGI (reference sequence). CDR3 length: 16 amino acids. Trimming left V 1 base short and J 1 base short, with 13 bases between.

The chain joins TRBV11-3 to TRBJ2-7, with TRBD1 as a possible D gene (6 bases). Germline loops: CDR1 SGHNT, CDR2 YENEEA. V lost 4 bases, J lost 2 bases, and 18 bases lay in between. CDR3 length: 16 amino acids. This CDR3 reads CASSSPITGLTYEQYF. The CDR3 DNA sequence: TGTGCCAGCAGCTCACCCATTACAGGGCTTACCTACGAGCAGTACTTC.

This clonotype showed up many times. The rearrangement uses TRBV30 and TRBJ1-2; 8 bases line up with TRBD1. Germline V gene sequence: CDR1 GTSNPN, CDR2 SVGIG (reference sequence). The CDR3 length is 15 residues. V shed 0 bases and J 4 bases; nucleotides not matched to a gene: 7. The CDR3 sequence: CAWSVGDRYSYGYTF. CDR3 nucleotide sequence: TGTGCCTGGAGTGTAGGGGACAGGTACTCCTATGGCTACACCTTC.

The chain recombines TRBV5-6 with TRBJ2-2, with no clear D. Trimming removed 1 base from V and 8 bases from J, with 3 bases in between. Germline CDR1 is SGHDT and CDR2 is YYEEEE. This CDR3 comprises 11 residues. The CDR3 bases are TGTGCCAGCAGCTTGTTAGGGGAGCTGTTTTTT. Translated, it gives CASSLLGELFF.

This clonotype is large (0.1 to 1%) in the sample. The chain is built from TRBV18 and TRBJ1-2; unclear D gene. V was shortened by 4 bases and J by 8 bases, with 14 bases between the two germline ends. The CDR3 spans 13 residues. Germline-derived CDR1 and CDR2 are KGHSH and LQKENI. The CDR3 DNA sequence: TGTGCCAGCTCACTGCAGCCAGAGAGGGGCTACACCTTC. It encodes CASSLQPERGYTF.

This clonotype was counted at least ten times. This may come from a read error, since a much larger clone is one base off. V usage is TRBV9 and J usage is TRBJ2-7, with a possible D match to TRBD1 (6 bases). This CDR3 comprises 14 residues. Germline V gives CDR1 SGDLS, CDR2 YYNGEE. The CDR3 reads CASSLTGSRAEQSF. Here the CDR3 DNA reads TGTGCCAGCAGCCTCACAGGGTCGAGGGCCGAGCAGTCCTTC.